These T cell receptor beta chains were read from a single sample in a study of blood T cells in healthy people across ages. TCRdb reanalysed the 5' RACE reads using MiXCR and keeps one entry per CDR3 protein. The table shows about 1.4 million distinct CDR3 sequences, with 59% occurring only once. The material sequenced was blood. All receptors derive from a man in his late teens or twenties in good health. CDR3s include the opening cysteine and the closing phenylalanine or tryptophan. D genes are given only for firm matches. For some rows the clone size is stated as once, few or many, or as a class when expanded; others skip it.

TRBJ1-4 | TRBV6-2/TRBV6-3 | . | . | TGTGCCAGCACCTCTTCCTCGATTGAGAAACTGTTTTTT | CASTSSSIEKLFF
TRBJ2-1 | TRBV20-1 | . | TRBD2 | TGCAGTGCTATCGGACTAGGCCAGTATGAGCAGTTCTTC | CSAIGLGQYEQFF
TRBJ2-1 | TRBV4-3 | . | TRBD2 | TGCGCCAGCAGCCGCCGACAGGGGACTAGCGGGAACAATGAGCAGTTCTTC | CASSRRQGTSGNNEQFF
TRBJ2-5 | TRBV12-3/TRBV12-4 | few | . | TGTGCCAGCAGTTTAAGTCAGGGATCTCGGGAGACCCAGTACTTC | CASSLSQGSRETQYF
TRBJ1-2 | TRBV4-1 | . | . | TGCGCCAGCAGCCAAGAGGGGGTGCAGTCAACGGGCTACACCTTC | CASSQEGVQSTGYTF
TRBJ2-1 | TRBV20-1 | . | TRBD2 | TGCAGTGCTAGAGATCCAAGACTAGCGGGTGTAGAGACCCAGTTCTTC | CSARDPRLAGVETQFF
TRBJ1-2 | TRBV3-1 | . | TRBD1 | TGTGCCAGCAGCCTAAGACGGGACAGGGCTAACTATGGCTACACCTTC | CASSLRRDRANYGYTF
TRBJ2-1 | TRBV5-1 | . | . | TGCGCCAGCAGCTTGACTAGTCACAATGAGCAGTTCTTC | CASSLTSHNEQFF
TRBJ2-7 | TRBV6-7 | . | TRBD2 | TGTGCCAGCAGTCAACTAGCGGGAGTACCCTACGAGCAGTACTTC | CASSQLAGVPYEQYF
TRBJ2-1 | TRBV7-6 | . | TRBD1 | TGTGCCAGCAGCCATCCAGGCGGACAGGCCAACAATGAGCAGTTCTTC | CASSHPGGQANNEQFF
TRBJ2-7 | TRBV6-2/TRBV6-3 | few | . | TGTGCCAGCAAAGAGCGGCTCTTTCCCTACGAGCAGTACTTC | CASKERLFPYEQYF